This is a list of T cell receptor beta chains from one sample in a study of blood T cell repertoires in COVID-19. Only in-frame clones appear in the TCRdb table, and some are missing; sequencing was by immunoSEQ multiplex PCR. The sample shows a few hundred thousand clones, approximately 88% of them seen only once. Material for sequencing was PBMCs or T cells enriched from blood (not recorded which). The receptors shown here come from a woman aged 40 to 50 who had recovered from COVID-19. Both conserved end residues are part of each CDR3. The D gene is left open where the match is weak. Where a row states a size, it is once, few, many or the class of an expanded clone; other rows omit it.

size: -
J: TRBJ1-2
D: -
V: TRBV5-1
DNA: TGCGCCAGCAGCCTTGGGAGTACTAACTATGGCTACACCTTC
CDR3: CASSLGSTNYGYTF

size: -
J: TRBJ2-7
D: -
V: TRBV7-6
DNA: TGTGCCAGCAGCTTAGAGGCGGAGGACAGCCCCTACGAGCAGTACTTC
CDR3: CASSLEAEDSPYEQYF

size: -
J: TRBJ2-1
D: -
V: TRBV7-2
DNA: TGTGCCAGCAGCTTACAGGGATCCTCCTACAATGAGCAGTTCTTC
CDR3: CASSLQGSSYNEQFF

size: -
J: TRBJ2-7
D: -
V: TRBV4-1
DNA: TGCGCCAGCAGCCCCACACAGGTCTCCTACGAGCAGTACTTC
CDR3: CASSPTQVSYEQYF

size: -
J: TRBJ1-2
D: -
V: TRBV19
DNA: TGTGCCAGTAGTACACAGGGTAGCGCAGTCAGTGGCTACACCTTC
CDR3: CASSTQGSAVSGYTF

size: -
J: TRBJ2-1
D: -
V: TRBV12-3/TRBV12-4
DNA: TGTGCCAGCAGTTTAGGGGGAGACGAGCAGTTCTTC
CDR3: CASSLGGDEQFF

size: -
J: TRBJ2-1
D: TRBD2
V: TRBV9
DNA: TGTGCCAGCAGCGGTAGGCCCCCGGGACTAGCGGCCTCCGAGCAGTTCTTC
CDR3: CASSGRPPGLAASEQFF

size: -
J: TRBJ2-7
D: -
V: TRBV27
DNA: TGTGCCAGCAGGGCCCCCGGGTCGGTGGAGCAGTACTTC
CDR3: CASRAPGSVEQYF

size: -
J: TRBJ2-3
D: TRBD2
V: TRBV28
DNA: TGTGCCAGCAGTTTGGCGGGAGGAGATACGCAGTATTTT
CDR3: CASSLAGGDTQYF

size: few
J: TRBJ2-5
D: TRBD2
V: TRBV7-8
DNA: TGTGCCAGCAGCCCGGGACTAGCTAAAGAGACCCAGTACTTC
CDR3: CASSPGLAKETQYF

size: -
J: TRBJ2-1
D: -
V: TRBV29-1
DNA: TGCAGCGTCGATACAGGCCTCGAGAACAATGAGCAGTTCTTC
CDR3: CSVDTGLENNEQFF

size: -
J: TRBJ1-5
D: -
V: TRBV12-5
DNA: TGTGCTAGTGGTTTGGAGCCCGCCACTCAGCCCCAGCATTTT
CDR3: CASGLEPATQPQHF

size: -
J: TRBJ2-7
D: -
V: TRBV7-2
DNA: TGTGCCAGCAGCTACGGACAGCCGGCCTACGAGCAGTACTTC
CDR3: CASSYGQPAYEQYF

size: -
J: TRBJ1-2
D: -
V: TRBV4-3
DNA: TGCGCCAGCAGCCAGCCGGGAGGTGGCTACACCTTC
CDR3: CASSQPGGGYTF

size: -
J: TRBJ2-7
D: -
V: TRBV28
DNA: TGTGCCAGCAGTCCGTCCGGGAGCTCCTACGAGCAGTACTTC
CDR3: CASSPSGSSYEQYF

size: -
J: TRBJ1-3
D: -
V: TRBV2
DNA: TGTGCCAGCAGTGAGGGTCGAGGACTTACACGCTCTGGAAACACCATATATTTT
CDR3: CASSEGRGLTRSGNTIYF

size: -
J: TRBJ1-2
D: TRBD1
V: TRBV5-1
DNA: TGCGCCAGCAGCTGGGGGACAGGGAACTATGGCTACACCTTC
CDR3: CASSWGTGNYGYTF

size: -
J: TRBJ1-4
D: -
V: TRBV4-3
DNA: TGCGCCAGCAGCCAAGATTGGCCTCTAAGGGGTCTTGGGGATGAAAAACTGTTTTTT
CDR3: CASSQDWPLRGLGDEKLFF

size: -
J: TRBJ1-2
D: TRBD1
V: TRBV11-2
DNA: TGTGCCAGCAGCTCCCCCCGAGGACAGGGAGGCTATGGCTACACCTTC
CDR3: CASSSPRGQGGYGYTF

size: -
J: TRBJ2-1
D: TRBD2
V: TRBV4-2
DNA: TGTGCCAGCAGCCAAGTGACACTAGCGAACTACAATGAGCAGTTCTTC
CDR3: CASSQVTLANYNEQFF

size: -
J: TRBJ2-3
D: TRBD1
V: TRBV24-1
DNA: TGTGCCACCAGTGACGCAACAGGGGGTGGGACAGATACGCAGTATTTT
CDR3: CATSDATGGGTDTQYF

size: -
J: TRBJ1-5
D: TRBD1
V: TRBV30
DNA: TGTGCCTGGAGTGTCTATGGGACAGGGGGCAAGCAGCCCCAGCATTTT
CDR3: CAWSVYGTGGKQPQHF

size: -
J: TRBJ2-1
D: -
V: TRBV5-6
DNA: TGTGCCAGCAGCCTGATGGTAGAGAGCTCCTACAATGAGCAGTTCTTC
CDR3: CASSLMVESSYNEQFF

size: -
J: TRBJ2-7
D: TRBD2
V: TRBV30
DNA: TGTGCCCCGGAAAGGTGCGGGAGGGCCGGCGAGCAGTACTTC
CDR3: CAPERCGRAGEQYF

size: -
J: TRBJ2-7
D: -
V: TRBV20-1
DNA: TGCAGTGCTAGTAGCGGCAGAGCCTACGAGCAGTACTTC
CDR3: CSASSGRAYEQYF

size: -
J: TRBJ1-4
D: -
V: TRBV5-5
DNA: TGTGCCAGCAGCTTAGGCAGGCCTGAAAAACTGTTTTTT
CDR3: CASSLGRPEKLFF

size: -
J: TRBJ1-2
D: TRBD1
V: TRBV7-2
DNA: TGTGCCAGCAGCCAACAGACAGGGGGAACCTATGGCTACACCTTC
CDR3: CASSQQTGGTYGYTF

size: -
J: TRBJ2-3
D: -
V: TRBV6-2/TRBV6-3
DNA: TGTGCCAGCAGTTACCATAGCTCGGACACAGATACGCAGTATTTT
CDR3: CASSYHSSDTDTQYF

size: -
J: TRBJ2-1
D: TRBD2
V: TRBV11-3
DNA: TGTGCCAGCAGCTTAGATCTAGCTTTTTCACAACTAGCGGCTTACAATGAGCAGTTCTTC
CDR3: CASSLDLAFSQLAAYNEQFF

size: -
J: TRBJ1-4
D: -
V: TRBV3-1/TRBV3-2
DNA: TGTGCCAGCAGCCAAGGGGCCGGTGGTGAAAAACTGTTTTTT
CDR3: CASSQGAGGEKLFF

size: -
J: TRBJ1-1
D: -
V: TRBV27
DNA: TGTGCCAGCAGTCTAATGTGGGGGAGGGACACTGAAGCTTTCTTT
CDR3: CASSLMWGRDTEAFF

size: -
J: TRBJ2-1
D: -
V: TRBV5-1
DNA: TGCGCCAGCAGCTTCCTAGCTAGATGGGGCAATGAGCAGTTCTTC
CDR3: CASSFLARWGNEQFF

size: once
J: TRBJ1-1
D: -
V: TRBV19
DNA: TGTGCCAGTACCGCGTCCCCCACCACTGAAGCTTTCTTT
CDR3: CASTASPTTEAFF

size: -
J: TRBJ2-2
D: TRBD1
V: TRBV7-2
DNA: TGTGCCAGCAGCTCCTCCGGGACAGTCAACACCGGGGAGCTGTTTTTT
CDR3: CASSSSGTVNTGELFF

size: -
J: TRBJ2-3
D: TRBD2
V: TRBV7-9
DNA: TGTGCCAGCAGGGCCGGGACTAGCGCACAAAGAGATACGCAGTATTTT
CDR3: CASRAGTSAQRDTQYF

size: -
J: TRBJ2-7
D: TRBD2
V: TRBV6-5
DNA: TGTGCCAGCAGTTACTCCCTAGCGGTTAGCTCCTACGAGCAGTACTTC
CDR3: CASSYSLAVSSYEQYF

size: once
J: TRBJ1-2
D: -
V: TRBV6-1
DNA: TGTGCCAGCAGTGAATTGAGGGTGACGGCGCTTGGCTACACCTTC
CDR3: CASSELRVTALGYTF

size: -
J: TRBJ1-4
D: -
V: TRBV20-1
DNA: TGCAGTGCTAGTAAGAGTATTAATGAAAAACTGTTTTTT
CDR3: CSASKSINEKLFF

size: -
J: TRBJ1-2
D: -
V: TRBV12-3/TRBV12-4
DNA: TGTGCCAGCAGTTTAGGTGTCGGGGATGGCTACACCTTC
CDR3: CASSLGVGDGYTF

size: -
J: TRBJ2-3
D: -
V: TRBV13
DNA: TGTGCCAGCAGCTACCAGGGAACAGATACGCAGTATTTT
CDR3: CASSYQGTDTQYF

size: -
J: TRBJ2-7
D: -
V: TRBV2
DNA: TGTGCCAGCAGTGAAGCGCGATTAGACGAGCAGTACTTC
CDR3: CASSEARLDEQYF

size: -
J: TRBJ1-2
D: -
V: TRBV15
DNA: TGTGCCACCAGCAGGGATGGTACAGCGGGGATGGGTGGCTACACCTTC
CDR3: CATSRDGTAGMGGYTF

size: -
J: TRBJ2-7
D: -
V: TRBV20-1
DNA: TGCAGTGCTAGTCGATACGGCACAGGGTTATACGAGCAGTACTTC
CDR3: CSASRYGTGLYEQYF

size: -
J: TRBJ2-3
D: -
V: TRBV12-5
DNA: TGTGCTAGTGGTCCCCCGAGGTACAGCGGAGAACCAGATACGCAGTATTTT
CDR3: CASGPPRYSGEPDTQYF

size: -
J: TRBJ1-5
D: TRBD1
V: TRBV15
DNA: TGTGCCACCAGCAGGGGGGCAGGGGGCTACGGTCAGCCCCAGCATTTT
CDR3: CATSRGAGGYGQPQHF

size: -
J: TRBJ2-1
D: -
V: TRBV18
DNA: TGTGCCAGCTCACGGGAGGGGGATGAGCAGTTCTTC
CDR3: CASSREGDEQFF

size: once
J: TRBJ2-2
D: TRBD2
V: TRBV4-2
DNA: TGTGCCAGCAGCCAAGCCCCGGGACTAGGAGTAACCGGGGAGCTGTTTTTT
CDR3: CASSQAPGLGVTGELFF

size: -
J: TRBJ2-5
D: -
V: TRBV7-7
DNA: TGTGCCAGCAGCATAGTTGGGGGGAAAGAGACCCAGTACTTC
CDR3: CASSIVGGKETQYF

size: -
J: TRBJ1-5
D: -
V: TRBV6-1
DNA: TGTGCCAGCAGCGAAGCCAGGGGTTGGAGCAATCAGCCCCAGCATTTT
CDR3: CASSEARGWSNQPQHF

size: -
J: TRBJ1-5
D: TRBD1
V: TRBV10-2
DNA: TGCGCCAGCAGTAGGGGACAGACAAATCAGCCCCAGCATTTT
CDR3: CASSRGQTNQPQHF

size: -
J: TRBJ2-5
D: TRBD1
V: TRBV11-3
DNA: TGTGCCAGCAGCTCAACTTGGGTAACAGGGGCGTCTCAAGAGACCCAGTACTTC
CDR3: CASSSTWVTGASQETQYF

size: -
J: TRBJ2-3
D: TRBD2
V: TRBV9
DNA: TGTGCCAGCAGCGTAGGGACTAGCGGGACAAGACACACAGATACGCAGTATTTT
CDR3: CASSVGTSGTRHTDTQYF

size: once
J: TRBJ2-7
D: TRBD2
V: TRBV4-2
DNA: TGTGCCAGCAGCCAGCAACTAGCGCCGATGGACCGCTACGAGCAGTACTTC
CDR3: CASSQQLAPMDRYEQYF